Described below is a single T cell receptor beta chain sequence and its context. This clone came up once. Its antigen is currently not known. Within one base of it there is no much larger clone, and no base qualities were kept. The data are from a study of blood T cell repertoires in COVID-19 (dated by TCRdb to 2019 to 2021). Study-level background: The collaborator samples originated in the United States, Italy and Spain and spanned the acute and convalescent phases of COVID-19. The samples were drawn from two sources: the first 160 participants of the ongoing ImmuneRACE study, and 1,254 subjects contributed by 6 global collaborators. The prospective study material was composed of cDNA or gDNA derived from T cells, B-cell-depleted T cells, or PBMCs. The repertoires were released in a freely available public database intended as a resource for research on the immune response to SARS-CoV-2. Subjects who had been exposed to COVID-19, were actively infected with it, or had recovered from it provided the deeply sampled blood TCRbeta repertoires that made up the dataset. Sample metadata almost always included a de-identified subject ID, COVID-19 status, age in years and sex. Where available, HLA class I and class II types were taken from metadata supplied by the sample provider and were not determined by assay-based typing. Broad study findings and their caveats: Clinical and demographic metadata were provided uncurated, with the amount varying by source and participant.

The germline ends are 10 bases apart after V is trimmed by 0 bases and J by 4 bases. Via the germline V gene (reference sequence), CDR1 is LGHDT and CDR2 YNNKEL. The CDR3 has 15 amino acids, counting the end cysteine and phenylalanine. CDR3 DNA only is kept here, 45 bases in frame from base 1. The immunoSEQ Assay, a bias-controlled multiplex PCR, was used to amplify TCRbeta CDR3 regions from genomic DNA. The study's own analysis went as follows. The number of nucleated cells in each sample was estimated from the amplification of reference gene primers within the assay. To quantify the absolute abundance of each unique TCRbeta CDR3 rearrangement, sequence reads were collapsed and filtered. For each sample, productive Simpson clonality was calculated as the square root of Simpson's diversity index over productive rearrangements. Drawn from immuneACCESS, this table holds only the in-frame rearrangements with V and J called that TCRdb kept. Clones are partly lost; checked studies trace under half to an unresolved V gene and leave the rest unexplained. V and J calls and clone size come straight from that table; D and trimming were deduced from the DNA. The sample table holds about 210,000 clones, of which approximately 91% were seen once. The ten largest clones take up under 2% of the sample.

Collaborating institutions collected whole blood in K2EDTA tubes following their own protocols. For TCRbeta analysis, collaborators shipped samples in one of three forms: frozen whole blood, isolated PBMCs, or DNA extracted from either of those sample types. The specimen was peripheral blood. The receptor comes from a man between 18 and 35 years old with active or convalescent COVID-19. The rearrangement combines TRBV3-1 (or the pseudogene TRBV3-2) with TRBJ1-5; no D gene is confidently identified. The CDR3 in this case is CASSQDATYNQPQHF. The bases read TGTGCCAGCAGCCAAGACGCCACTTATAATCAGCCCCAGCATTTT.